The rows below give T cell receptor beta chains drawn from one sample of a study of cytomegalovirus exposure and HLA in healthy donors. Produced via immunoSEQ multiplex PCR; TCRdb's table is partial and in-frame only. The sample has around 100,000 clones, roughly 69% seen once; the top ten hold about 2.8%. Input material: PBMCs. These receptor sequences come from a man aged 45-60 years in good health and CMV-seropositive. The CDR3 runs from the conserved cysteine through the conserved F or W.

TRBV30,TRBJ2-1,CAWGTGSSYNEQFF
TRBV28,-,CASSPPGQGPYEQYF
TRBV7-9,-,CASSLRDTSYEQYF
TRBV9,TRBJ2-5,CASSLGAGQETQYF
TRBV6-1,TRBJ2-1,CASRTSGDDEQFF
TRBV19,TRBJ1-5,CATAGGDAQPQHF
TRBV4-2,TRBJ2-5,CASSQTGTDKETQYF
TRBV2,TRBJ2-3,CASSPGLGGTDTQYF
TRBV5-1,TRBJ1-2,CASSLEGQTIAFYGYTF
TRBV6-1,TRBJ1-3,CASSEIGDIRSGNTIYF
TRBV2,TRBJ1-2,CASSEGSRGYGYTF
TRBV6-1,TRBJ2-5,CASALEYGQETQYF
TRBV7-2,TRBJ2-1,CASSLELAGTYEQFF
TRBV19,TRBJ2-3,CASSHRTSGAHTDTQYF
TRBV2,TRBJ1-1,CASQVRNTEAFF
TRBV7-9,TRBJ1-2,CSSSPNGYTF
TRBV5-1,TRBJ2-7,CASSPAGGYYEQYF
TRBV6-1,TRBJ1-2,CASSRTANYGYTF
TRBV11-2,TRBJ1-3,CASTLGGTYSGNTIYF
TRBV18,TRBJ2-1,CASSAPAQGYNEQFF
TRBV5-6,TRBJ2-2,CASSLEVLGAGELFF
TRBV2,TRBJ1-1,CASSGSSLNTEAFF
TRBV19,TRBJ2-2,CASSPGSGRTGELFF
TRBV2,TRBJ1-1,CASLLYTEAFF
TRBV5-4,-,CASSLEPRSDYEQYF
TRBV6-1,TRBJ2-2,CASRLQGINTGELFF
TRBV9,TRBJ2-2,CASSPGGGYTGELFF
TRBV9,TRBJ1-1,CASSNRDTEAFF
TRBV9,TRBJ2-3,CASSVTDRGWTDTQYF
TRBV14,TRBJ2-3,CASSHLDRGLTDTQYF